This TCR beta chain derives from a study of blood T cells in healthy people across ages. Study-level points and caveats: Age brought a roughly linear fall in TCR beta diversity measured per million T cells.

PCR was performed a second time for roughly 7 to 12 cycles using a sample-barcoded 5' primer and a J-beta primer mix. There were at least 3 million CDR3-containing paired-end reads obtained from each sample. A single record per CDR3 protein comes from TCRdb applying MiXCR to the 5' RACE reads. The table lists about 650,000 distinct CDR3 sequences, about a third of them singletons. Each donor supplied around 9.6 milliliters of peripheral blood. This CDR3 is built from 17 residues. Germline values: CDR1 SGHRS, CDR2 YFSETQ. In the case of this clonotype: Antigen unknown. Germline is not matched at one junction end, which may reflect a read error.

This receptor was identified in a woman aged 80 or over in good health. Sequencing was done on a sample of blood. The V gene is TRBV5-1, the J gene TRBJ2-2; either TRBD1 or TRBD2 may supply D (5 bases each). DNA for the CDR3: TGCGCCAGCAGCTTGGAGGGGCAGGGCACAGGCACCGGGGAGCGGTTTTTT. This translates into CASSLEGQGTGTGERFF. Complete variable domain (other parts from reference TRBV5-1 and TRBJ2-2): KAGVTQTPRYLIKTRGQQVTLSCSPISGHRSVSWYQQTPGQGLQFLFEYFSETQRNKGNFPGRFSGRQFSNSRSEMNVSTLELGDSALYLCASSLEGQGTGTGERFFGEGSRLTVL.